These T cell receptor beta chains were read from a single sample in a study of cytomegalovirus exposure and HLA in healthy donors. Repertoires were generated with immunoSEQ multiplex PCR, while TCRdb's copy carries only in-frame clones and drops some. The sample carries about 200,000 clones, 79% recorded once. The sequencing sample was made of PBMCs. The receptors come from a young woman in good health and CMV-seropositive. Both conserved end residues are part of each CDR3. The order of the fields is CDR3 protein, CDR3 DNA, CDR3 length, V gene, clone size, D gene, J gene. A D gene is named only where the DNA matches it firmly. Expanded clones are given a class, and other clones once, few, many or no size at all.

CDR3aa: CASSQDQALRGHEQYF
CDR3nt: TGCGCCAGCAGCCAAGATCAGGCGCTCAGGGGCCACGAGCAGTACTTC
len: 16
v_gene: TRBV4-3
abundance: NA
d_gene: NA
j_gene: TRBJ2-7

CDR3aa: CASSLTLGQNYGYTF
CDR3nt: TGTGCCAGCAGCTTAACCCTGGGGCAGAACTATGGCTACACCTTC
len: 15
v_gene: TRBV7-2
abundance: once
d_gene: NA
j_gene: TRBJ1-2

CDR3aa: CASGRTEIYEQYF
CDR3nt: TGTGCCAGCGGACGGACAGAGATCTACGAGCAGTACTTC
len: 13
v_gene: TRBV27
abundance: NA
d_gene: NA
j_gene: TRBJ2-7

CDR3aa: CASSPTGFEETAGELFF
CDR3nt: TGCGCCAGCAGCCCTACAGGGTTCGAAGAGACGGCCGGGGAGCTGTTTTTT
len: 17
v_gene: TRBV4-1
abundance: few
d_gene: NA
j_gene: TRBJ2-2

CDR3aa: CASKPTGRVEKLFF
CDR3nt: TGTGCCAGCAAACCGACAGGGCGAGTCGAAAAACTGTTTTTT
len: 14
v_gene: TRBV6-1
abundance: NA
d_gene: TRBD1
j_gene: TRBJ1-4

CDR3aa: CASSSPSRAASEQFF
CDR3nt: TGTGCCAGCAGTTCCCCTAGCCGCGCGGCGAGTGAGCAGTTCTTC
len: 15
v_gene: TRBV5-5
abundance: once
d_gene: NA
j_gene: TRBJ2-1

CDR3aa: CASSQESAGGFSEQYF
CDR3nt: TGCGCCAGCAGCCAAGAATCGGCGGGGGGGTTTAGCGAACAGTACTTC
len: 16
v_gene: TRBV4-1
abundance: few
d_gene: TRBD2
j_gene: TRBJ2-7

CDR3aa: CASSLETGFTQPQHF
CDR3nt: TGCGCCAGCAGCTTGGAGACAGGGTTTACTCAGCCCCAGCATTTT
len: 15
v_gene: TRBV5-1
abundance: NA
d_gene: TRBD1
j_gene: TRBJ1-5

CDR3aa: CASSPEYSLNTEAFF
CDR3nt: TGTGCCAGCAGCCCAGAATACAGTCTTAACACTGAAGCTTTCTTT
len: 15
v_gene: TRBV11-3
abundance: few
d_gene: NA
j_gene: TRBJ1-1

CDR3aa: CASIRSDRDTEAFF
CDR3nt: TGCGCCAGCATTCGATCTGACAGGGACACTGAAGCTTTCTTT
len: 14
v_gene: TRBV5-1
abundance: NA
d_gene: TRBD1
j_gene: TRBJ1-1

CDR3aa: CASSSLSRGSNQPQHF
CDR3nt: TGTGCCAGCAGCTCCCTGTCCAGGGGAAGCAATCAGCCCCAGCATTTT
len: 16
v_gene: TRBV27
abundance: NA
d_gene: NA
j_gene: TRBJ1-5

CDR3aa: CSAQDRDGSEQYF
CDR3nt: TGCAGCGCCCAGGACAGGGATGGAAGCGAGCAGTACTTC
len: 13
v_gene: TRBV29-1
abundance: NA
d_gene: TRBD1
j_gene: TRBJ2-7

CDR3aa: CASLFGQGGHEQFF
CDR3nt: TGTGCCAGCTTATTCGGACAGGGGGGACATGAGCAGTTCTTC
len: 14
v_gene: TRBV13
abundance: NA
d_gene: TRBD1
j_gene: TRBJ2-1

CDR3aa: CASSHVAGLNTGELFF
CDR3nt: TGCGCCAGCAGCCACGTTGCGGGACTCAACACCGGGGAGCTGTTTTTT
len: 16
v_gene: TRBV4-1
abundance: NA
d_gene: NA
j_gene: TRBJ2-2

CDR3aa: CASSQVLAGGPDIQYF
CDR3nt: TGCGCCAGCAGCCAAGTCCTAGCGGGGGGGCCCGACATTCAGTACTTC
len: 16
v_gene: TRBV4-1
abundance: medium-sized
d_gene: TRBD2
j_gene: TRBJ2-4

CDR3aa: CASSSGTGPYEQYF
CDR3nt: TGTGCCAGCAGTTCCGGGACAGGCCCCTACGAGCAGTACTTC
len: 14
v_gene: TRBV6-6
abundance: NA
d_gene: TRBD1
j_gene: TRBJ2-7

CDR3aa: CASSYSWTSGKETQYF
CDR3nt: TGTGCCAGCAGTTACTCTTGGACTAGCGGTAAAGAGACCCAGTACTTC
len: 16
v_gene: TRBV6-5
abundance: NA
d_gene: TRBD2
j_gene: TRBJ2-5

CDR3aa: CASSSGTSGINEQFF
CDR3nt: TGTGCCAGCAGTTCCGGGACTAGCGGGATCAATGAGCAGTTCTTC
len: 15
v_gene: TRBV11-2
abundance: NA
d_gene: TRBD2
j_gene: TRBJ2-1

CDR3aa: CASSLARGDTQYF
CDR3nt: TGTGCCAGCAGCTTAGCAAGGGGGGATACGCAGTATTTT
len: 13
v_gene: TRBV7-8
abundance: NA
d_gene: NA
j_gene: TRBJ2-3

CDR3aa: CASSQAGGSYEQYF
CDR3nt: TGCGCCAGCAGCCAGGCAGGGGGGTCCTACGAGCAGTACTTC
len: 14
v_gene: TRBV4-1
abundance: NA
d_gene: NA
j_gene: TRBJ2-7

CDR3aa: CASSPPELAGDAADTQYF
CDR3nt: TGTGCCAGCTCACCACCGGAGCTAGCGGGGGATGCGGCAGATACGCAGTATTTT
len: 18
v_gene: TRBV18
abundance: few
d_gene: TRBD2
j_gene: TRBJ2-3

CDR3aa: CASSLVPAGGMNEQFF
CDR3nt: TGTGCCAGCAGCTTAGTCCCAGCGGGAGGGATGAATGAGCAGTTCTTC
len: 16
v_gene: TRBV7-8
abundance: NA
d_gene: TRBD2
j_gene: TRBJ2-1

CDR3aa: CASSEILGTQNEKLFF
CDR3nt: TGTGCCAGCAGTGAAATTTTGGGGACACAGAATGAAAAACTGTTTTTT
len: 16
v_gene: TRBV25-1
abundance: NA
d_gene: NA
j_gene: TRBJ1-4

CDR3aa: CASKWRQGNPYEQYF
CDR3nt: TGTGCCAGCAAATGGCGGCAGGGTAATCCCTACGAGCAGTACTTC
len: 15
v_gene: TRBV11-3
abundance: NA
d_gene: NA
j_gene: TRBJ2-7

CDR3aa: CASSPGLAGGPYEQFF
CDR3nt: TGTGCCAGCAGCCCGGGACTAGCGGGAGGGCCCTATGAGCAGTTCTTC
len: 16
v_gene: TRBV14
abundance: NA
d_gene: TRBD2
j_gene: TRBJ2-1

CDR3aa: CASSSPAGGYEQYF
CDR3nt: TGTGCCAGCAGTTCACCCGCGGGGGGGTACGAGCAGTACTTC
len: 14
v_gene: TRBV6-1
abundance: once
d_gene: TRBD2
j_gene: TRBJ2-7

CDR3aa: CASSVGGGHGGDTQYF
CDR3nt: TGTGCCAGCAGCGTAGGCGGGGGACATGGGGGAGATACGCAGTATTTT
len: 16
v_gene: TRBV9
abundance: NA
d_gene: NA
j_gene: TRBJ2-3

CDR3aa: CAWGQGTEFYGYTF
CDR3nt: TGTGCCTGGGGGCAGGGAACGGAATTCTATGGCTACACCTTC
len: 14
v_gene: TRBV30
abundance: once
d_gene: NA
j_gene: TRBJ1-2

CDR3aa: CASQDRSLKPQHF
CDR3nt: TGTGCCAGCCAAGACAGAAGTCTGAAGCCCCAGCATTTT
len: 13
v_gene: TRBV6-1
abundance: NA
d_gene: NA
j_gene: TRBJ1-5

CDR3aa: CASSGSSYNEQFF
CDR3nt: TGTGCCAGCAGTGGGAGCTCCTACAATGAGCAGTTCTTC
len: 13
v_gene: TRBV5-6
abundance: NA
d_gene: NA
j_gene: TRBJ2-1

CDR3aa: CASSSVPPPDEKLFF
CDR3nt: TGCGCCAGCAGCTCCGTCCCACCTCCGGATGAAAAACTGTTTTTT
len: 15
v_gene: TRBV5-1
abundance: NA
d_gene: NA
j_gene: TRBJ1-4

CDR3aa: CASSSGLPDTQYF
CDR3nt: TGTGCCAGCAGTTCCGGACTCCCAGATACGCAGTATTTT
len: 13
v_gene: TRBV11-3
abundance: NA
d_gene: NA
j_gene: TRBJ2-3

CDR3aa: CAISPNEGEQYF
CDR3nt: TGTGCCATCAGTCCCAATGAGGGCGAGCAGTACTTC
len: 12
v_gene: TRBV10-3
abundance: once
d_gene: NA
j_gene: TRBJ2-7

CDR3aa: CASRSGTGGEEQYF
CDR3nt: TGTGCCAGCAGATCCGGGACAGGGGGAGAGGAGCAGTACTTC
len: 14
v_gene: TRBV6-6
abundance: once
d_gene: TRBD1
j_gene: TRBJ2-7

CDR3aa: CATGLPGGSYEQYF
CDR3nt: TGTGCCACCGGTCTGCCGGGGGGCTCCTACGAGCAGTACTTC
len: 14
v_gene: TRBV10-3
abundance: NA
d_gene: TRBD2
j_gene: TRBJ2-7

CDR3aa: CASSLIGVNTGELFF
CDR3nt: TGCGCCAGCAGCTTAATAGGGGTGAACACCGGGGAGCTGTTTTTT
len: 15
v_gene: TRBV5-1
abundance: NA
d_gene: NA
j_gene: TRBJ2-2

CDR3aa: CASSLIGGGSTGELFF
CDR3nt: TGTGCCAGCAGCCTAATCGGGGGGGGTTCAACCGGGGAGCTGTTTTTT
len: 16
v_gene: TRBV7-2
abundance: NA
d_gene: TRBD2
j_gene: TRBJ2-2

CDR3aa: CASSSGQGTLYEKLFF
CDR3nt: TGCGCCAGCAGCTCGGGACAGGGGACTTTGTATGAAAAACTGTTTTTT
len: 16
v_gene: TRBV5-1
abundance: once
d_gene: TRBD1
j_gene: TRBJ1-4

CDR3aa: CASSLHRGNANTGELFF
CDR3nt: TGTGCCAGCAGCTTGCACAGGGGGAACGCGAACACCGGGGAGCTGTTTTTT
len: 17
v_gene: TRBV7-2
abundance: NA
d_gene: TRBD1
j_gene: TRBJ2-2

CDR3aa: CASSHYNEQFF
CDR3nt: TGTGCCAGCAGCCACTATAATGAGCAGTTCTTC
len: 11
v_gene: TRBV7-6
abundance: NA
d_gene: NA
j_gene: TRBJ2-1

CDR3aa: CASSQGELGNEQFF
CDR3nt: TGCGCCAGCAGCCAAGGGGAGCTAGGCAATGAGCAGTTCTTC
len: 14
v_gene: TRBV4-3
abundance: once
d_gene: NA
j_gene: TRBJ2-1

CDR3aa: CASSPRDITSTDTQYF
CDR3nt: TGTGCCAGCAGCCCCCGGGACATAACTAGCACAGATACGCAGTATTTT
len: 16
v_gene: TRBV11-2
abundance: NA
d_gene: NA
j_gene: TRBJ2-3

CDR3aa: CASSPDRTREKLFF
CDR3nt: TGTGCCAGCAGTCCGGACAGGACACGTGAAAAACTGTTTTTT
len: 14
v_gene: TRBV27
abundance: NA
d_gene: TRBD1
j_gene: TRBJ1-4

CDR3aa: CASSRAQAYEQYF
CDR3nt: TGCGCCAGCAGTCGTGCACAGGCTTACGAGCAGTACTTC
len: 13
v_gene: TRBV10-2
abundance: NA
d_gene: NA
j_gene: TRBJ2-7

CDR3aa: CASSYLGGGETQYF
CDR3nt: TGTGCCAGCAGTTACTTAGGGGGGGGTGAGACCCAGTACTTC
len: 14
v_gene: TRBV6-5
abundance: NA
d_gene: NA
j_gene: TRBJ2-5

CDR3aa: CASSQESGTGGEKLFF
CDR3nt: TGTGCCAGCAGCCAAGAGAGTGGGACAGGGGGGGAAAAACTGTTTTTT
len: 16
v_gene: TRBV4-2
abundance: medium-sized
d_gene: TRBD1
j_gene: TRBJ1-4

CDR3aa: CASKVRGALEETQYF
CDR3nt: TGTGCCAGTAAGGTTCGGGGGGCTCTTGAAGAGACCCAGTACTTC
len: 15
v_gene: TRBV19
abundance: few
d_gene: NA
j_gene: TRBJ2-5

CDR3aa: CAISEFLAGGRSSYNEQFF
CDR3nt: TGTGCCATCAGTGAGTTCTTAGCGGGAGGGCGGAGCTCCTACAATGAGCAGTTCTTC
len: 19
v_gene: TRBV10-3
abundance: NA
d_gene: TRBD2
j_gene: TRBJ2-1

CDR3aa: CASSLLSGDGGRPQHF
CDR3nt: TGTGCCAGCAGTTTATTGTCAGGGGACGGCGGTAGGCCCCAGCATTTT
len: 16
v_gene: TRBV28
abundance: NA
d_gene: NA
j_gene: TRBJ1-5

CDR3aa: CASSDEREDLRAKNIQYF
CDR3nt: TGTGCCAGCAGTGATGAGCGGGAGGACCTAAGAGCCAAAAACATTCAGTACTTC
len: 18
v_gene: TRBV2
abundance: few
d_gene: TRBD2
j_gene: TRBJ2-4

CDR3aa: CASSSPNSPRGYTF
CDR3nt: TGTGCCAGCAGCTCACCTAATAGCCCGAGGGGCTACACCTTC
len: 14
v_gene: TRBV7-2
abundance: NA
d_gene: NA
j_gene: TRBJ1-2

CDR3aa: CANKKSGGDTGELFF
CDR3nt: TGTGCCAATAAAAAGAGCGGGGGGGACACCGGGGAGCTGTTTTTT
len: 15
v_gene: TRBV10-3
abundance: few
d_gene: TRBD2
j_gene: TRBJ2-2